This TCR beta chain derives from a study of shared clonotypes between healthy human individuals. Assay used: immunoSEQ multiplex PCR; TCRdb lists only in-frame clones, some missing. Of hundreds of thousands of clones listed, around 90% are singletons. As defined, naive CD8 cells were CD45RO-negative and positively selected for CCR7, with terminally differentiated effector memory CD45RA+ cells excluded. Remarks on this clone: Its antigen is unknown.

The CDR3 runs 17 residues. The germline V gene has CDR1 LGHNA and CDR2 YNFKEQ. The V gene end was trimmed by 4 bases and the J gene end by 5 bases; junction bases not matched to a gene: 15. Study-wide findings and caveats: Few donors limited the genetic and exposure-history diversity represented.

Specimen: naive CD8+ T cells sorted from blood. The rearrangement joins TRBV4-2 to TRBJ2-7; 9 bases map to TRBD1. The sequence was obtained from a man aged 25 to 45 in good health. The CDR3 protein is CASSPTTLGTGTHEQYF. The CDR3 DNA sequence: TGTGCCAGCAGCCCAACTACGTTAGGGACAGGGACCCACGAGCAGTACTTC.